This T cell receptor beta chain was recovered during a study of OX40 agonist ivuxolimab in advanced cancers. Study details: The study enrolled dose-escalation patients with hepatocellular carcinoma, melanoma, renal cell or head and neck cancer. Partial responses were achieved by three patients, one with hepatocellular carcinoma and two with cutaneous melanoma.

Looked up from germline, CDR1 is MNHEY and CDR2 is SVGAGI. V shed 3 bases, J shed 5 bases, and the junction held 10 bases outside the gene matches. The CDR3 extends over 16 amino acids. On this clone itself: The antigen remains undetermined.

Overall study findings and caveats: Patients who responded partially at 0.1-3.0 mg/kg showed clonal expansion ranking among the lowest.

Generated by immunoSEQ multiplex PCR, the TCRdb table keeps only in-frame clones and is missing some. This sample has approximately 22,000 clones, with 84% found just once. This receptor was obtained from an adult with an advanced solid tumor such as melanoma, head and neck, liver or kidney cancer. The sample was CD4+ or CD8+ T cells sorted from blood, taken in a trial of the OX40 agonist ivuxolimab. The chain has TRBV6-5 and TRBJ2-7; 10 bases are shared with TRBD1. The CDR3 loop is CASSYGPGQGSDEQYF. The CDR3 nucleotides read TGTGCCAGCAGTTATGGACCGGGACAGGGGTCGGACGAGCAGTACTTC.